These T cell receptor beta chains were read from a single sample in a study of cytomegalovirus exposure and HLA in healthy donors. Clones were read by immunoSEQ multiplex PCR, and TCRdb kept only the in-frame ones, dropping some. The sample shows 130,000 or so clones, 70% to 80% of them seen only once. The sample taken for sequencing was PBMCs. The receptors originated from an older woman in good health and CMV-seronegative. CDR3s leave out the opening cysteine and the closing phenylalanine or tryptophan.

CDR3	V	J
ASSLTGDSYGYT	TRBV7-8	TRBJ1-2
ASSPFGAGGQETQY	TRBV7-8	TRBJ2-5
ASSAQGMWNEQF	TRBV28	TRBJ2-1
ASSGRDLNSPLH	TRBV13	TRBJ1-6
ASSPGLAGNTDTQY	TRBV5-1	TRBJ2-3
SVSDTPGQASNEQF	TRBV29-1	TRBJ2-1
ASRTGTGEDEQY	TRBV5-1	TRBJ2-7
ASSSTGINNYGYT	TRBV5-8	TRBJ1-2
ATRDRGFEQY	TRBV19	TRBJ2-7
ASSLNGPGGQPQH	TRBV28	TRBJ1-5
AWSAGGATRETQY	TRBV30	TRBJ2-5
AIGRTGGVGETQY	TRBV10-3	TRBJ2-5
SSRRELTDTQY	TRBV7-9	TRBJ2-3
ASSLPLTPRRESPDTQY	TRBV7-8	TRBJ2-3
ASSLARVADTQY	TRBV7-2	TRBJ2-3
ASRLTGGSGELF	TRBV27	TRBJ2-2
ASSQDIGRELYEQY	TRBV4-2	TRBJ2-7
ATRLQGYGYT	TRBV6-5	TRBJ1-2
ASSQDQGALMGPQH	TRBV4-1	TRBJ1-5
ATSRGGSSTEAF	TRBV15	TRBJ1-1
ASSLLGGEGEMIMNTEAF	TRBV7-8	TRBJ1-1
ASSSPSGGSGNTIY	TRBV28	TRBJ1-3
ASTRVGPRSPLH	TRBV2	TRBJ1-6
ASSPRGASYEQY	TRBV4-2	TRBJ2-7
ASSEGTGPIRGYT	TRBV6-1	TRBJ1-2
ASSLGLELQANYGYT	TRBV7-9	TRBJ1-2
ASSTRDSQETQY	TRBV28	TRBJ2-5
ASSQGTSVWSLYNERF	TRBV4-1	TRBJ2-1
ASRASGGTDTQY	TRBV6-1	TRBJ2-3
ASSLAGTSSTDTQY	TRBV27	TRBJ2-3
ASSLSRFSGNTIY	TRBV7-8	TRBJ1-3
ASSVGSLNTEAF	TRBV9	TRBJ1-1
ASSSTGGNEKLF	TRBV5-1	TRBJ1-4
ASSELWGEQY	TRBV6-1	TRBJ2-3
ASSLSGGGGAREQY	TRBV28	TRBJ2-7
ASSVSSYEQY	TRBV28	TRBJ2-7
ASSYSRTAIQEQY	TRBV6-5	TRBJ2-5
ASSDGGRDKGFGMNTEAF	TRBV23-1	TRBJ1-1
ASSTGLAGNEQF	TRBV9	TRBJ2-1
ASSIDHGRGTEAF	TRBV19	TRBJ1-1
ASRGLIATQY	TRBV2	TRBJ2-5